A single sample is the source of the 25 T cell receptor beta chains below, sequenced in a study of Ad26.COV2.S vaccination and SARS-CoV-2 variants. The method was immunoSEQ multiplex PCR; TCRdb's version includes in-frame clones alone and lacks a portion of them. Of approximately 300,000 clones detected, approximately 86% appear once; the ten largest clones hold approximately 2%. Treatment meaning: 19 received Ad26.COV2.S at low or high dose, single or two shots; several received placebo; per-sample allocation not given. Repertoires come from day 63 after the first vaccine or placebo injection. This sample comprised peripheral blood, obtained in a trial of Ad26.COV2.S vaccine versus placebo. The receptors originated from a person aged 18 to 59 who received the Ad26.COV2.S COVID-19 vaccine or a placebo.

The chain recombines TRBV5-1 with TRBJ1-2; 7 bases agree with TRBD1. CDR3 length: 16 amino acids. The germline CDR1 and CDR2 sequences are SGHRS and YFSETQ. Unmatched junction bases numbered 14, after V lost 4 bases and J lost 5 bases. The CDR3 is CASSQAGAGGRYGYTF. The CDR3 region has the DNA TGCGCCAGCAGCCAAGCTGGGGCAGGGGGGCGGTATGGCTACACCTTC.

V and J are TRBV5-1 and TRBJ1-1; 9 bases line up with TRBD1. V lost 4 bases, J lost 5 bases, and 6 bases stayed unmatched. The CDR3 spans 14 residues. CDR1 SGHRS and CDR2 YFSETQ come from the germline V gene. Written as DNA, the CDR3 is TGCGCCAGCAGCCTAAGGACAGGGGAGACTGAAGCTTTCTTT. Translating gives CASSLRTGETEAFF.

The chain recombines TRBV11-3 with TRBJ1-3, with a tentative D call TRBD1 (6 bases). V lost 2 bases, J lost 2 bases, and 16 bases lay in between. The V gene's germline CDR1 is SGHNT and CDR2 YENEEA. The CDR3 contains 17 residues. CDR3 sequence: CASSLKYRVDPGNTIYF. CDR3 DNA sequence: TGTGCCAGCAGCTTAAAGTACAGGGTAGACCCTGGAAACACCATATATTTT.

V gene TRBV6-2 or TRBV6-3 combines with J gene TRBJ1-3, with TRBD1 as a possible D gene (6 bases). This CDR3 is built from 14 residues. Trimming pared 7 bases from V and 3 bases from J, leaving 13 bases between. Germline V gene lookup returns CDR1 MNHEY and CDR2 SVGEGT. CDR3 residues: CASNPDSLGNTIYF. CDR3 nucleotide sequence: TGTGCCAGCAACCCGGACAGCCTTGGAAACACCATATATTTT.

J is TRBJ1-6 and V is TRBV2, with TRBD1 identical over 8 bases. CDR1 and CDR2 from the germline V gene are SNHLY and FYNNEI. The CDR3 is 15 amino acids. The V gene end was trimmed by 6 bases and the J gene end by 5 bases; junction bases not matched to a gene: 6. The CDR3 DNA follows: TGTGCCAGCAGCTACGGACAGGGAGATAATTCACCCCTCCACTTT. Its protein product is CASSYGQGDNSPLHF.

This clone turned up a few times. The rearrangement joins TRBV10-3 to TRBJ1-5, with 7 positions matching TRBD1. The length of the CDR3 is 14 residues. Germline CDR1 is ENHRY and CDR2 is SYGVKD. J was trimmed by 4 bases and V by 0 bases; bases with no gene match: 0. The CDR3 DNA reads as TGTGCCATCAGTGAGTCACAGGGGAATCAGCCCCAGCATTTT. Its protein product is CAISESQGNQPQHF.

The gene calls are TRBV9 and TRBJ2-7, with D maybe TRBD1 (6 bases). This CDR3 spans 15 amino acids. The V end lost 6 bases, the J end lost 0 bases, and 16 bases lay between the germline ends. Germline CDR1 SGDLS, CDR2 YYNGEE. The DNA of the CDR3 is TGTGCCAGCACCTTTGGGTGGGACATCTCCTACGAGCAGTACTTC. Amino acids: CASTFGWDISYEQYF. The whole variable domain, remainder taken from reference TRBV9 and TRBJ2-7, is DSGVTQTPKHLITATGQRVTLRCSPRSGDLSVYWYQQSLDQGLQFLIQYYNGEERAKGNILERFSAQQFPDLHSELNLSSLELGDSALYFCASTFGWDISYEQYFGPGTRLTVT.

The rearrangement joins TRBV19 to TRBJ2-7, with no clear D. The length of the CDR3 is 12 residues. Trimming removed 4 bases at V and 5 bases at J, with 9 bases between. Germline V lookup: CDR1 LNHDA, CDR2 SQIVND (reference sequence). The CDR3 DNA sequence: TGTGCCAGTAGTAAACGGTCCGACGAGCAGTACTTC. Encoded protein: CASSKRSDEQYF.

The chain is built from TRBV7-6 and TRBJ2-5, with D perhaps assigned TRBD1 or TRBD2 (7 bases each). Deletions cut 3 bases from V and 9 bases from J, with 26 bases between. Germline V gene lookup returns CDR1 SGHVS and CDR2 FNYEAQ. The CDR3 length is 17 residues. CDR3 region: CASSFYPPGGGSGAQYF. For the CDR3, the DNA is TGTGCCAGCAGCTTTTATCCCCCAGGGGGGGGGTCCGGGGCCCAGTACTTC.

The chain joins TRBV5-1 to TRBJ1-2; the D gene is possibly TRBD1 (5 bases). The CDR3 runs to 12 residues. Germline V gives CDR1 SGHRS, CDR2 YFSETQ. Deletions cut 7 bases from V and 6 bases from J, with 13 bases between. CDR3 amino acids: CASFGGKDGYTF. In DNA, the CDR3 is TGCGCCAGCTTTGGGGGGAAGGATGGCTACACCTTC. Filled out from reference TRBV5-1 and TRBJ1-2, the complete variable domain reads KAGVTQTPRYLIKTRGQQVTLSCSPISGHRSVSWYQQTPGQGLQFLFEYFSETQRNKGNFPGRFSGRQFSNSRSEMNVSTLELGDSALYLCASFGGKDGYTFGSGTRLTVV.

The chain uses TRBV12-3 or TRBV12-4 and TRBJ2-3, with unresolved D. The CDR3 spans 12 residues. V dropped 6 bases and J dropped 6 bases, with 10 bases sitting between them. CDR3 sequence: CASSPLVDTQYF. In nucleotides, the CDR3 is TGTGCCAGCAGCCCCCTGGTTGATACGCAGTATTTT.

The chain recombines TRBV28 with TRBJ1-3; D is undetermined. V was trimmed by 7 bases and J by 1 base, leaving 17 bases between them. The CDR3 loop spans 16 amino acids. Germline lookup yields CDR1 MDHEN and CDR2 SYDVKM. CDR3 amino acids: CASMDGWGGSGNTIYF. The CDR3 DNA sequence: TGTGCCAGCATGGATGGGTGGGGAGGATCTGGAAACACCATATATTTT.

This chain connects TRBV7-3 to TRBJ2-7; 8 bases are a match to TRBD1. The germline V gene has CDR1 SGHTA and CDR2 FQGTGA. V shed 2 bases, J shed 5 bases, and the junction held 17 bases outside the gene matches. There are 18 residues in the CDR3. This CDR3 is CASSLLEFGLQGGHEQYF. CDR3 sequence (DNA): TGTGCCAGCAGCTTATTAGAGTTTGGGTTACAGGGGGGTCACGAGCAGTACTTC.

J is TRBJ2-4 and V is TRBV2, with D perhaps matching TRBD1 or TRBD2 (5 bases each). Germline lookup yields CDR1 SNHLY and CDR2 FYNNEI. This CDR3 is 15 amino acids long. The V gene lost 6 bases and the J gene lost 0 bases, with 12 bases spanning the gap. The DNA for the CDR3 is TGTGCCAGCAGCCGGGACGGACTAGCCAAAAACATTCAGTACTTC. It codes for CASSRDGLAKNIQYF.

The rearrangement joins TRBV9 to TRBJ2-7; TRBD2 agrees at 8 bases. The CDR3 runs 14 residues. Germline CDR1 is SGDLS and CDR2 is YYNGEE. Trimming removed 3 bases from V and 6 bases from J; junction bases left unmatched: 8. The CDR3 spells CASSAFSGVGEQYF. The CDR3 DNA sequence: TGTGCCAGCAGCGCGTTTAGCGGGGTTGGCGAGCAGTACTTC.

This clone showed up just a few times. The CDR3 DNA reads as TGTGCCAGCAGCCCACGGGACAGCTACTACGAGCAGTACTTC. Encoded protein: CASSPRDSYYEQYF. J is TRBJ2-7 and V is TRBV6-5; 7 bases line up with TRBD1. This CDR3 comprises 14 residues. With V trimmed by 6 bases and J by 3 bases, 8 bases remained unmatched. Per germline, CDR1 MNHEY and CDR2 SVGAGI.

This clone turned up a few times. The rearrangement links TRBV5-4 to TRBJ1-6, with TRBD1 as a possible D gene (5 bases). This CDR3 is built from 16 residues. Germline V gene sequence: CDR1 SGHNT, CDR2 YYREEE (reference sequence). V was pared by 0 bases and J by 5 bases, with 12 bases between. CDR3 loop: CASSLAAGWNNSPLHF. For the CDR3, the DNA is TGTGCCAGCAGCTTGGCCGCAGGGTGGAATAATTCACCCCTCCACTTT.

This sequence joins TRBV11-2 and TRBJ1-2; possible D gene TRBD1, 6 bases. The CDR3 totals 14 residues. CDR1 is SGHAT and CDR2 is FQNNGV in the germline V gene. Between the trimmed V and J ends, which lost 6 bases and 0 bases, there was a span of 11 bases. CDR3 amino acids: CASRQTGTNYGYTF. CDR3 coding DNA: TGTGCCAGCAGGCAAACAGGGACTAACTATGGCTACACCTTC.

The CDR3 spells CASSPCVDRACEQFF. CDR3 nucleotides: TGTGCCAGCAGCCCGTGCGTTGACAGGGCCTGCGAGCAGTTCTTC. V and J are TRBV7-6 and TRBJ2-1; 7 bases are a match to TRBD1. The V segment lost 5 bases and the J segment 10 bases; nucleotides outside the gene matches: 14. Germline V lookup: CDR1 SGHVS, CDR2 FNYEAQ. This CDR3 has 15 amino acids.

Of note for this clone: This sample includes further DNA sequences coding for the same CDR3. The gene calls are TRBV7-2 and TRBJ1-1; D is perhaps TRBD1 (5 bases). The CDR3 has 13 residues. Germline V gives CDR1 SGHTA, CDR2 FQGNSA. V was clipped by 5 bases and J by 0 bases, with 7 bases between them. The CDR3 DNA sequence: TGTGCCAGCAGCCCCAGGGTGAACACTGAAGCTTTCTTT. This translates into CASSPRVNTEAFF.

This chain connects TRBV5-6 to TRBJ1-3; D call uncertain. This CDR3 comprises 13 residues. Per germline, CDR1 SGHDT and CDR2 YYEEEE. V gave up 4 bases and J gave up 1 base, with 6 bases separating them. The CDR3 sequence: CASSLESGNTIYF. The CDR3 nucleotides read TGTGCCAGCAGCCTGGAGTCTGGAAACACCATATATTTT.

J is TRBJ1-5 and V is TRBV6-2 or TRBV6-3; tentatively, D is TRBD1 (5 bases). The CDR3 length is 15 residues. V lost 3 bases to trimming and J lost 2 bases, with 11 bases between them. The germline gives CDR1 MNHEY, CDR2 SVGEGT. The CDR3 reads CASSYSGHGNQPQHF. CDR3 coding DNA: TGTGCCAGCAGTTATTCCGGACACGGCAATCAGCCCCAGCATTTT.

The gene calls are TRBV21-1 and TRBJ1-2. TRBV21-1 is an annotated pseudogene. This CDR3 contains 11 residues. This chain's CDR3 is CASSKPHGYTF. The CDR3 DNA sequence: TGTGCCAGCAGCAAACCCCATGGCTACACCTTC.

This chain connects TRBV7-8 to TRBJ1-1, with a weak D call TRBD1 (5 bases). CDR3 length: 15 residues. Per germline, CDR1 SGHVS and CDR2 FQNEAQ. V was cut by 0 bases and J by 0 bases, with 8 bases left in between. The DNA of the CDR3 is TGTGCCAGCAGCTTAGCTGGGGGATTGAACACTGAAGCTTTCTTT. Translating gives CASSLAGGLNTEAFF.

The chain has TRBV24-1 and TRBJ1-1, with 12 bases fitting TRBD1. Germline CDR1 and CDR2: KGHDR and SFDVKD. The CDR3 has 17 amino acids. V shed 5 bases, J shed 5 bases, and the junction held 11 bases outside the gene matches. CDR3 bases: TGTGCCACCAGTGGTCAGCCGGGACAGGGGGCGCGGACTGAAGCTTTCTTT. It is translated as CATSGQPGQGARTEAFF.